The 22 T cell receptor beta chains below were found in one sample sequenced in a study of T cells in women clearing cervical HPV infection. Sequencing was performed with immunoSEQ multiplex PCR; in TCRdb, only in-frame clones are kept and a portion is missing. The repertoire shows more than 20,000 clones; the top ten hold around 5%. The sequenced material came from blood buffy coat. The receptors come from a woman aged 18 to 75 with a cervical HPV16 infection that either progressed to CIN3+ or cleared (not recorded which).

Concerning this clone itself: Sequencing ends 3 residues short of the CDR3 end; the germline J gene provides the rest. The gene calls are TRBV2 and TRBJ1-6, with D tentatively TRBD1 (6 bases). With 4 bases removed from V and 7 bases from J, the gap between germline ends came to 11 bases. This CDR3 comprises 14 residues. The germline V gene has CDR1 SNHLY and CDR2 FYNNEI. CDR3 bases read: TGTGCCAGCAGTGTGCAGGGGCGAAATTCACCC. Translated, it gives CASSVQGRNSP. The CDR3 as a whole reads CASSVQGRNSPLHF.

A word on this clone: The read stops 3 residues short of the end of the CDR3; the missing end is completed from the germline J gene. The chain links TRBV2 to TRBJ2-5; tentative D call: TRBD2 (6 bases). Germline V gene data show CDR1 as SNHLY and CDR2 as FYNNEI. The CDR3 contains 15 residues. V lost 5 bases and J 1 base, leaving 14 bases between the germline ends. CDR3 bases read: TGTGCCAGCAGTCTCCCGGGACTCCTCCAAGAGACC. It yields the protein CASSLPGLLQET. The complete CDR3 sequence is CASSLPGLLQETQYF. The variable domain in full, completed from reference TRBV2 and TRBJ2-5, reads EPEVTQTPSHQVTQMGQEVILRCVPISNHLYFYWYRQILGQKVEFLVSFYNNEISEKSEIFDDQFSVERPDGSNFTLKIRSTKLEDSAMYFCASSLPGLLQETQYFGPGTRLLVL.

About this clone: The read ends 3 residues before the CDR3 terminus; that terminus is restored from the germline J gene. This chain links TRBV11-2 with TRBJ2-2, with a tentative D call TRBD1 (6 bases). The CDR3 is 14 amino acids. V lost 4 bases and J 2 bases, leaving 8 bases between the germline ends. Germline lookup yields CDR1 SGHAT and CDR2 FQNNGV. CDR3: CASSSGTNTGELFF. The CDR3 DNA, read in part, is TGTGCCAGCAGCTCCGGGACAAACACCGGGGAG.

This chain's CDR3 is CSAFGRGRTDTQYF. Partial CDR3 DNA: TGCAGCGCCTTTGGCAGGGGGCGGACAGATACG. The V gene is TRBV29-1, the J gene TRBJ2-3, with 8 bases aligning to TRBD1. The sequenced fragment ends 3 residues before the CDR3 boundary, so the rest is inferred from the germline J gene. CDR3 length equals 14 residues. V shed 7 bases and J 3 bases; nucleotides not matched to a gene: 9. The V gene's germline CDR1 is SQVTM and CDR2 ANQGSEA.

Remarks on this clone: The CDR3 is cut off 3 residues early in the read; its end comes from the germline J gene. V is TRBV19 and J is TRBJ2-3; D might be TRBD1 (5 bases). CDR1 is LNHDA and CDR2 is SQIVND in the germline V gene (reference sequence). The V and J ends lost 7 bases and 3 bases respectively, with 8 bases between them. The CDR3 has 12 amino acids. Here the CDR3 reads CASKGVTDTQYF. The CDR3 DNA, read in part, is TGTGCCAGTAAAGGGGTTACAGATACG.

Remarks on this clone: The missing CDR3 end, 3 residues past where the read stops, is filled in from the germline J gene. The V and J genes are TRBV4-1 and TRBJ1-5, with D unclear. V was cut by 3 bases and J by 4 bases, with 4 bases left in between. The CDR3 totals 12 residues. Germline V gene data show CDR1 as MGHRA and CDR2 as YSYEKL. The CDR3 region is CASSHLNQPQHF. The covered CDR3 bases are TGCGCCAGCAGCCACCTTAATCAGCCC.

As concerns this clone: The CDR3 end is not reached by the read, which stops 3 residues before it; the germline J gene fills it in. The chain uses TRBV7-9 and TRBJ2-2; the match to TRBD1 covers 8 bases. The germline CDR1 and CDR2 sequences are SEHNR and FQNEAQ (reference sequence). The V and J ends lost 0 bases and 9 bases, in that order; junction bases with no gene match: 6. CDR3 size: 15 residues. The CDR3 sequence: CASSLAPDRGWELFF. The part of the CDR3 DNA that was read is TGTGCCAGCAGCTTAGCCCCTGACAGGGGCTGGGAG.

With regard to this clone: Read data end 3 residues before the CDR3 end; the end is taken from the germline J gene. The V gene is TRBV7-3, the J gene TRBJ2-5, with 12 positions matching TRBD2. With V trimmed by 7 bases and J by 5 bases, 14 bases remained unmatched. CDR1 and CDR2 from the germline V gene are SGHTA and FQGTGA. CDR3 length: 17 residues. The CDR3 loop is CASTESPLAGGLETQYF. CDR3 bases read: TGTGCCAGCACCGAATCACCACTAGCGGGGGGCCTGGAGACC. Combining the CDR3 with reference TRBV7-3 and TRBJ2-5 gives the whole variable domain GAGVSQTPSNKVTEKGKYVELRCDPISGHTALYWYRQSLGQGPEFLIYFQGTGAADDSGLPNDRFFAVRPEGSVSTLKIQRTERGDSAVYLCASTESPLAGGLETQYFGPGTRLLVL.

Notes on this clone: The CDR3 extends 3 residues past the end of the read, so its final part is completed from the germline J gene. The chain recombines TRBV11-1 with TRBJ2-1; a possible D gene is TRBD2 (5 bases). V was trimmed by 1 base and J by 4 bases, leaving 8 bases between them. CDR1 SGHAT and CDR2 FQDESV come from the germline V gene (reference sequence). The CDR3 contains 14 residues. The CDR3 DNA, read in part, is TGTGCCAGCAGCTTAGAAGCGGTATACAATGAG. Translating gives CASSLEAVYNE. The full CDR3 sequence reads CASSLEAVYNEQFF.

As regards this clone: The read halts 3 residues ahead of the CDR3 end, with the missing end drawn from the germline J gene. The J gene is TRBJ1-5, the V gene TRBV20-1; D may be TRBD1 (5 bases). There are 12 residues in the CDR3. V was clipped by 6 bases and J by 5 bases, with 11 bases between them. CDR1 is DFQATT, CDR2 SNEGSKA, per germline (reference sequence). The CDR3 DNA, read in part, is TGCAGTGCCGGCGAGGGGTATCAGCCC. Translated: CSAGEGYQP. The full CDR3 reads CSAGEGYQPQHF.

Notes on this clone: The CDR3 goes on 3 residues after the read ends, and that part is filled in from the germline J gene. The chain couples TRBV27 to TRBJ2-1; TRBD2 agrees at 11 bases. The germline V gene encodes CDR1 MNHEY and CDR2 SMNVEV (reference sequence). This CDR3 region has 16 residues. With 4 bases clipped from V and 3 bases from J, the junction kept 5 bases outside the gene matches. The chain's CDR3 is CASSYSGGASYNEQFF. CDR3 bases read: TGTGCCAGCAGTTATAGCGGGGGGGCCAGCTACAATGAG.

As to this clone: From the germline J gene comes the end of the CDR3, since the read stops 3 residues before it. The chain has TRBV7-3 and TRBJ2-2; D is possibly TRBD2 (6 bases). Germline V CDR1 and CDR2: SGHTA, FQGTGA. The CDR3 totals 14 residues. Trimming removed 2 bases at V and 6 bases at J, with 10 bases between. The CDR3 is CASSLRGGPGELFF. The sequenced CDR3 bases are TGTGCCAGCAGCTTACGGGGAGGCCCCGGGGAG.

Note on this clone: The read terminates 3 residues before the CDR3 end, so the remaining end is supplied by the germline J gene. V gene TRBV4-2 combines with J gene TRBJ2-1; D is undetermined. This CDR3 region has 15 residues. Germline V lookup: CDR1 LGHNA, CDR2 YNFKEQ. V was shortened by 0 bases and J by 5 bases, with 11 bases between the two germline ends. CDR3 sequence reads: CASSQDLRLDNEQFF. CDR3 bases read: TGTGCCAGCAGCCAAGATCTGAGATTAGACAATGAG.

Concerning this clone itself: From the germline J gene comes the end of the CDR3, since the read stops 3 residues before it. The V gene is TRBV5-1, the J gene TRBJ2-1, with 7 bases lining up with TRBD1. After removal of 3 bases from V and 5 bases from J, the junction contained 5 bases not matched to a gene. Germline V gives CDR1 SGHRS, CDR2 YFSETQ. The CDR3 is 14 amino acids. CDR3 DNA (partial): TGCGCCAGCAGCTCCGGGACAGAGGACAATGAG. Its protein product is CASSSGTEDNE. The whole CDR3 sequence is CASSSGTEDNEQFF.

About this clone: The read terminates 3 residues before the CDR3 end, so the remaining end is supplied by the germline J gene. V and J are TRBV4-1 and TRBJ2-5; 11 nucleotides align to TRBD1. Per germline, CDR1 MGHRA and CDR2 YSYEKL. Trimming removed 2 bases from V and 4 bases from J; junction bases left unmatched: 12. The CDR3 extends over 18 amino acids. The covered CDR3 bases are TGCGCCAGCAGCCAATGGGGGGGGAGGACAGGGGGCGGAGAGACC. Its protein is CASSQWGGRTGGGET. The whole CDR3 is CASSQWGGRTGGGETQYF.

As regards this clone: The CDR3 is cut off 3 residues early in the read; its end comes from the germline J gene. The gene calls are TRBV11-2 and TRBJ2-7; 8 bases map to TRBD1. The CDR3 has 12 amino acids. Germline V gene lookup returns CDR1 SGHAT and CDR2 FQNNGV. The ends lost 5 bases at V and 5 bases at J; junction bases unmatched: 2. The CDR3 region is CASSQGAHEQYF. Incomplete CDR3 DNA: TGTGCCAGCAGCCAGGGGGCCCACGAG.

As concerns this clone: The CDR3 end falls 3 residues outside the read, so it is completed with the germline J gene. The chain uses TRBV11-3 and TRBJ2-1; TRBD2 matches 9 bases. V trimming: 0 bases; J trimming: 6 bases; junction bases outside the gene matches: 3. The CDR3 runs 15 residues. Looked up from germline, CDR1 is SGHNT and CDR2 is YENEEA. The CDR3 sequence is CASSLEPAGGNEQFF. The CDR3 DNA, read in part, is TGTGCCAGCAGCTTAGAGCCAGCGGGAGGCAATGAG.

Turning to this clone: Sequencing ends 3 residues short of the CDR3 end; the germline J gene provides the rest. The rearrangement joins TRBV19 to TRBJ2-1; D may be TRBD1 (5 bases). V lost 5 bases and J 0 bases, leaving 17 bases between the germline ends. CDR3 length: 17 amino acids. Germline CDR1 is LNHDA and CDR2 is SQIVND (reference sequence). This CDR3 reads CASSSEGVRSSYNEQFF. Partial CDR3 DNA: TGTGCCAGTAGTTCCGAAGGGGTGCGGAGCTCCTACAATGAG.

As to this clone: The observed sequence ends 3 residues before the CDR3 terminus, with the missing tail filled in from the germline J gene. The chain recombines TRBV7-3 with TRBJ2-6; D might be TRBD2 (6 bases). This CDR3 has 15 residues. With 7 bases removed from V and 4 bases from J, the gap between germline ends came to 14 bases. Germline values: CDR1 SGHTA, CDR2 FQGTGA. CDR3: CASNLGGLGANVLTF. CDR3 DNA, as far as it was read: TGTGCCAGCAACCTTGGGGGACTGGGGGCCAACGTC.

About this clone: One end of the junction fails to match germline, which may point to a read error. The sequenced CDR3 bases are TGTGCCGGGAGGACTAGGATGTACTATGGC. Translation gives CAGRTRMYYG. The full CDR3 reads CAGRTRMYYGYTF. The chain joins TRBV30 to TRBJ1-2; D is ambiguous. The missing CDR3 end, 3 residues past where the read stops, is filled in from the germline J gene. The CDR3 is 13 residues long. Germline lookup yields CDR1 GTSNPN and CDR2 SVGIG (reference sequence).

Notes on this clone: Read coverage stops 3 residues before the CDR3 terminus; the germline J gene supplies the remainder. The chain uses TRBV5-4 and TRBJ1-2; D is ambiguous. V was pared by 0 bases and J by 4 bases, with 10 bases between. Germline CDR1 reads SGHNT; CDR2 reads YYREEE (reference sequence). CDR3 length: 14 amino acids. CDR3 DNA (partial): TGTGCCAGCAGCTTGGTTGGGCCAACCTATGGC. Translation: CASSLVGPTYG. The complete CDR3 reads CASSLVGPTYGYTF.

A word on this clone: Read data end 3 residues before the CDR3 end; the end is taken from the germline J gene. The V and J genes are TRBV5-6 and TRBJ2-5; 8 positions agree with TRBD1. The junction had 5 bases not matched to a gene; V was cut back by 0 bases and J by 4 bases. Germline V CDR1 and CDR2: SGHDT, YYEEEE. This CDR3 has 15 amino acids. The sequenced part of the CDR3 DNA is TGTGCCAGCAGCTTGGGGACAGGGACGACAGAGACC. Translating gives CASSLGTGTTET. The full CDR3 protein is CASSLGTGTTETQYF. Complete variable domain (other parts from reference TRBV5-6 and TRBJ2-5): DAGVTQSPTHLIKTRGQQVTLRCSPKSGHDTVSWYQQALGQGPQFIFQYYEEEERQRGNFPDRFSGHQFPNYSSELNVNALLLGDSALYLCASSLGTGTTETQYFGPGTRLLVL.